The entry below describes one TCR beta chain. Via 5' RACE with UMI labels, TRB cDNA libraries were prepared. From the 5' RACE reads, TCRdb lists one entry per CDR3 protein and no DNA. This sample's clone table lists about 40,000 distinct CDR3 sequences. CDR3 size: 12 residues. CDR1 and CDR2 (germline): SNHLY, FYNNEI. This entry belongs to a study of CXCR3-negative and CXCR3-positive naive CD8 T cells. Sorts that each held 270,000 or so cells were run in triplicate for every CD8+ T cell subset. Sequencing was done on a sample of memory CD8+ T cells from blood. This receptor was identified in a human donor in good health. Some clones in this sample may be carry-over from other donors' samples. The chain recombines TRBV2 with TRBJ2-7; checking the TCRdb D call of TRBD1 is not possible without DNA. The CDR3 sequence: CASSPLGPEQYF.